The sequence of this T cell receptor (beta chain) was determined in a study of blood T cell repertoires in COVID-19. Study in general: Samples representing acute and convalescent COVID-19 were sourced from the United States, Italy and Spain.

Seattle patients were enrolled during active infection and followed longitudinally. Trimming at V came to 1 base and at J to 7 bases, leaving 5 bases not matched to a gene. This CDR3 spans 15 amino acids. CDR1 and CDR2 (germline): LGHNA, YNFKEQ. Assay: immunoSEQ multiplex PCR; the TCRdb copy retains only in-frame clones and omits some. Here the sample spans approximately 170,000 clones, about 85% being singletons. This chain joins TRBV4-2 and TRBJ2-2; TRBD2 matches at 8 bases. Sequencing used peripheral blood. The receptor's source is a woman older than 75 with COVID-19, enrolled during active disease. DNA of the CDR3: TGTGCCAGCAGCCAAGCGGGGGGGCGGATCGGGGAGCTGTTTTTT. Protein: CASSQAGGRIGELFF.